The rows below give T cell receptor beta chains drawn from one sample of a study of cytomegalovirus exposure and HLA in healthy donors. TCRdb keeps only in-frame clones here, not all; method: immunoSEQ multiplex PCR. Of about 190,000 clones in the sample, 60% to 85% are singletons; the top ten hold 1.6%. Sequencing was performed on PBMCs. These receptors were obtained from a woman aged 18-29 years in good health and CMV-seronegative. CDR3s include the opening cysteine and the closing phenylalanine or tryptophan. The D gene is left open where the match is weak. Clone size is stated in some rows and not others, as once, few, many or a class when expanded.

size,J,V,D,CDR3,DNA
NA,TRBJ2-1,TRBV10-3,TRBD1,CAISGDRNYNEQFF,TGTGCCATCAGTGGGGACAGGAACTACAATGAGCAGTTCTTC
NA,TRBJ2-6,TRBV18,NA,CASSPGGSVANVLTF,TGTGCCAGCTCACCAGGCGGGTCTGTGGCCAACGTCCTGACTTTC
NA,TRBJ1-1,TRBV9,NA,CASSVASQNTEAFF,TGTGCCAGCAGCGTAGCTAGTCAGAACACTGAAGCTTTCTTT
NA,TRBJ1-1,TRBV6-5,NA,CASSSGPGTANTEAFF,TGTGCCAGCAGTTCCGGCCCCGGGACTGCGAACACTGAAGCTTTCTTT
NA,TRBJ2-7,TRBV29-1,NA,CSGQDLYEQYF,TGCAGCGGACAGGACCTATACGAGCAGTACTTC
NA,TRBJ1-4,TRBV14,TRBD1,CASSQTGQGLIGEKLFF,TGTGCCAGCAGCCAAACCGGACAGGGTTTAATCGGTGAAAAACTGTTTTTT
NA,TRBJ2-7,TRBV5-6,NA,CASSPRAPYGQYF,TGTGCCAGCAGCCCGCGGGCCCCCTACGGGCAGTACTTC
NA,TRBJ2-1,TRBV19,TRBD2,CASSQRTSGTYNEQFF,TGTGCCAGTAGTCAAAGGACTAGCGGGACTTACAATGAGCAGTTCTTC
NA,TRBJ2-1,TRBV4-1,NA,CASSQVWRHEQFF,TGCGCCAGCAGCCAAGTTTGGAGGCATGAGCAGTTCTTC
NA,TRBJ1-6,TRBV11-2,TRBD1,CASALGTEAFSPLHF,TGTGCCAGCGCCTTGGGGACAGAGGCCTTTTCACCCCTCCACTTT
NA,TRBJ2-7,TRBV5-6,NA,CASEGAGSYEQYF,TGTGCCAGCGAGGGAGCAGGTTCCTACGAGCAGTACTTC
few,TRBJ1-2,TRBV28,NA,CASSPRAGVNNYGYTF,TGTGCCAGCAGCCCAAGGGCAGGGGTAAATAACTATGGCTACACCTTC
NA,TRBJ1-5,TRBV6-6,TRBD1,CASSLDRGQAQPQHF,TGTGCCAGCAGCCTCGACAGGGGGCAAGCTCAGCCCCAGCATTTT
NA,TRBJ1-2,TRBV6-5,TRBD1,CASSWDRPIKGVGYTF,TGTGCCAGCAGTTGGGACAGACCGATAAAGGGTGTGGGCTACACCTTC
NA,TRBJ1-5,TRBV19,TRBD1,CASSTGQINNQPQHF,TGTGCCAGTAGTACGGGACAGATTAACAATCAGCCCCAGCATTTT